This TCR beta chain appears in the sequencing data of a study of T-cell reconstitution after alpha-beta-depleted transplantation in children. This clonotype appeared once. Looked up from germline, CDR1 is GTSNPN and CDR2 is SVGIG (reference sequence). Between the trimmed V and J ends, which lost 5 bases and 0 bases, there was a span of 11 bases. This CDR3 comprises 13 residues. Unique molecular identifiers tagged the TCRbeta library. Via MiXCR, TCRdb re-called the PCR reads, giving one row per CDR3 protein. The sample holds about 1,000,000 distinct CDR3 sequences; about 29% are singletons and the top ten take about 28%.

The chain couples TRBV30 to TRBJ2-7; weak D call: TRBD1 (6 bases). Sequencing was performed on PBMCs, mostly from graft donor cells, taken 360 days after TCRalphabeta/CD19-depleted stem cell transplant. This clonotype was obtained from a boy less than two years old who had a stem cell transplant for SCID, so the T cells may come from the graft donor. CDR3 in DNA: TGTGCCTGGGAACGGGACACCTCCTACGAGCAGTACTTC. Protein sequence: CAWERDTSYEQYF.